This T cell receptor beta chain was captured in a study of blood T cell repertoires in COVID-19. Cohort 3 recovery required two negative PCRs, clearance, or symptom resolution. Deletions cut 7 bases from V and 5 bases from J, with 11 bases between. The CDR3 is made up of 12 amino acids. The germline CDR1 and CDR2 sequences are SNHLY and FYNNEI. Clones were sequenced by immunoSEQ multiplex PCR, and TCRdb holds only the in-frame ones, with some missing. The repertoire holds about 200,000 clones, with roughly 90% as singletons. This chain connects TRBV2 to TRBJ2-5, with D possibly being TRBD2 (5 bases). The origin of this receptor is a woman aged 18-29 years who had recovered from COVID-19. Input material: PBMCs or T cells enriched from blood (not recorded which). CDR3 nucleotide sequence: TGTGCCAGCAACGAGGGCGGGGAGACCCAGTACTTC. Its protein product is CASNEGGETQYF.